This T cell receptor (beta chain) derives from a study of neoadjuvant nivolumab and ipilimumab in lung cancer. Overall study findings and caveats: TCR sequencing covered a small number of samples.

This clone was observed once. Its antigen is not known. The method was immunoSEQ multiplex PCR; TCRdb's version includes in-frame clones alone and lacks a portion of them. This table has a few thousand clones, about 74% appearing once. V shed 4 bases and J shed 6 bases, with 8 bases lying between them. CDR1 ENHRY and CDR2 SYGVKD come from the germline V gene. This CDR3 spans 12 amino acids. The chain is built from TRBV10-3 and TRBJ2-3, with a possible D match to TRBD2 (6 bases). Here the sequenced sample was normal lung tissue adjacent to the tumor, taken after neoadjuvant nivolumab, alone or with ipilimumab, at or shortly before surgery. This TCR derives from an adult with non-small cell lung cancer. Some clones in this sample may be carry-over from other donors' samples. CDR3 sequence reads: CAISGGGDTQYF. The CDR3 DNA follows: TGTGCCATCAGTGGTGGAGGGGATACGCAGTATTTT.